The next 7 T cell receptor beta chains were all read from a single sample in a study of blood T cell repertoires in COVID-19. Assay: immunoSEQ multiplex PCR; the TCRdb copy retains only in-frame clones and omits some. The table records some 200,000 clones, roughly nine tenths of them present only once. Sequenced: peripheral blood. The receptor source for this set is a man aged 55 to 69 with active or convalescent COVID-19.

This clone was counted once. The chain uses TRBV5-4 and TRBJ2-5; D is uncertain. The CDR3 runs 14 residues. V lost 0 bases, J lost 1 base, and 7 bases lay in between. Germline V lookup: CDR1 SGHNT, CDR2 YYREEE (reference sequence). For the CDR3, the DNA is TGTGCCAGCAGCTTGGGGCCAGGCCAAGAGACCCAGTACTTC. This translates into CASSLGPGQETQYF.

The rearrangement uses TRBV20-1 and TRBJ1-1; 8 bases map to TRBD1. V lost 8 bases and J lost 3; bases outside the gene matches: 2. The CDR3 length is 11 residues. Germline V CDR1 and CDR2: DFQATT, SNEGSKA (reference sequence). CDR3 sequence reads: CSPQGDTEAFF. The CDR3 DNA reads as TGCAGTCCACAGGGGGACACTGAAGCTTTCTTT.

This sequence joins TRBV6-5 and TRBJ1-2, with TRBD1 identical over 7 bases. The CDR3 length is 13 residues. Trimming took 4 bases from V and 9 from J; bases not matched to a gene: 8. Germline CDR1 MNHEY, CDR2 SVGAGI. The DNA for the CDR3 is TGTGCCAGCAGTTCTAGACAGGGTGGGAGCTACACCTTC. Translation gives CASSSRQGGSYTF.

The genes are TRBV7-3 and TRBJ2-7; D is perhaps TRBD2 (6 bases). V lost 11 bases to trimming and J lost 4 bases, with 21 bases between them. The germline CDR1 and CDR2 sequences are SGHTA and FQGTGA. This CDR3 contains 14 residues. For the CDR3, the DNA is TGTGCCGCTCGAATGGGGTCAGGGAGGTACGAGCAGTACTTC. Protein: CAARMGSGRYEQYF.

The chain joins TRBV7-3 to TRBJ2-1; the match to TRBD2 covers 10 bases. This CDR3 comprises 17 residues. V shed 5 bases and J 4 bases; nucleotides not matched to a gene: 11. Germline V gene sequence: CDR1 SGHTA, CDR2 FQGTGA. CDR3 bases: TGTGCCAGCAGCCTGCTATCCCGGACTAGCGGTTACAATGAGCAGTTCTTC. It codes for CASSLLSRTSGYNEQFF.

CDR3: CATSSKETQYF. The CDR3 nucleotides read TGTGCCACCTCGAGCAAAGAGACCCAGTACTTC. The chain links TRBV2 to TRBJ2-5; D gene unclear. Germline loops: CDR1 SNHLY, CDR2 FYNNEI. The germline V and J ends were trimmed by 10 bases and 3 bases, with 9 bases remaining between them. CDR3 length equals 11 residues.

The V gene is TRBV10-3, the J gene TRBJ2-7, with 8 bases lining up with TRBD2. The CDR3 spans 13 residues. With V trimmed by 4 bases and J by 6 bases, 5 bases remained unmatched. CDR1 is ENHRY, CDR2 SYGVKD, per germline. As DNA, the CDR3 is TGTGCCATCAGTGCGGGGGGGTACCGCGAGCAGTACTTC. Its protein is CAISAGGYREQYF.